This TCR beta chain was found in a study of T-cell reconstitution after alpha-beta-depleted transplantation in children. Preparing the TCRbeta library involved the use of unique molecular identifiers. TCRdb analysed the PCR reads with MiXCR anew, one entry per CDR3 protein. The sample records around 360,000 distinct CDR3 sequences, 10% being singletons. This clonotype was observed a handful of times. The CDR3 is 18 residues long. Between the trimmed V and J ends, which lost 5 bases and 0 bases, there was a span of 17 bases. The sequenced sample was PBMCs from the stem cell graft donor, obtained from the stem cell graft. This clonotype was obtained from a human donor who donated a stem cell graft to a child with acute lymphoblastic leukemia. The gene calls are TRBV12-3 or TRBV12-4 and TRBJ1-6, with D maybe TRBD1 (6 bases). Here the CDR3 reads CASSGSGTLSSYNSPLHF. As DNA, the CDR3 is TGTGCCAGCAGTGGTTCCGGGACACTTAGCTCCTATAATTCACCCCTCCACTTT.